This T cell receptor (beta chain) was documented in a study of blood T cell repertoires in COVID-19. Turning to the study itself: Researchers got acute and convalescent COVID-19 samples from the United States, Italy and Spain.

With 5 bases removed from V and 4 bases from J, the gap between germline ends came to 20 bases. The CDR3 runs to 16 residues. CDR1 and CDR2 from the germline V gene are SGHRS and YFSETQ. The method was immunoSEQ multiplex PCR; TCRdb's version includes in-frame clones alone and lacks a portion of them. The repertoire has about 44,000 clones, nearly 90% of them found once; the top ten carry about 16%. The chain combines TRBV5-1 with TRBJ2-3; tentatively, D is TRBD2 (5 bases). Material for sequencing was peripheral blood. This TCR came from a man between 65 and 85 years old with active COVID-19. The CDR3 here is CASSGTGEIRSDTQYF. CDR3 coding DNA: TGCGCCAGCAGTGGTACCGGGGAGATAAGGTCAGATACGCAGTATTTT.